These 16 T cell receptor beta chains were all obtained from the same sample, sequenced in a study of blood T cell repertoires in COVID-19. TCRdb keeps only in-frame clones here, not all; method: immunoSEQ multiplex PCR. The profile shows fewer than 400,000 clones, approximately 88% of them singletons. Material for sequencing was PBMCs or T cells enriched from blood (not recorded which). Source of these receptors: a man aged 25-40 years who had recovered from COVID-19.

For the CDR3, the DNA is TGTGCCATCAGTGAGGACAGGGAGGTAAATCAGCCCCAGCATTTT. Protein: CAISEDREVNQPQHF. V gene TRBV10-3 combines with J gene TRBJ1-5; 7 nucleotides align to TRBD1. The CDR3 contains 15 residues. The V gene's germline CDR1 is ENHRY and CDR2 SYGVKD. With V trimmed by 2 bases and J by 4 bases, 5 bases remained unmatched.

The rearrangement links TRBV9 to TRBJ1-2; possibly TRBD1 for D (5 bases). Germline-derived CDR1 and CDR2 are SGDLS and YYNGEE. V dropped 3 bases and J dropped 8 bases, with 17 bases sitting between them. The CDR3 totals 14 residues. The CDR3 DNA reads TGTGCCAGCAGCGCTGGGTCGGACGGGGGAGGCTACACCTTC. Translation: CASSAGSDGGGYTF.

This clone has a handful of counts. V and J are TRBV28 and TRBJ1-5; D is ambiguous. This CDR3 is 14 amino acids long. V lost 2 bases to trimming and J lost 7 bases, with 12 bases between them. From germline, CDR1 is MDHEN and CDR2 SYDVKM. As DNA, the CDR3 is TGTGCCAGCAGTTTACCTAAAGAGATCCAGCCCCAGCATTTT. Its translation: CASSLPKEIQPQHF.

The table lists this clone with a count of one. The J gene is TRBJ2-3, the V gene TRBV9; D might be TRBD2 (6 bases). V lost 2 bases to trimming and J lost 1 base, with 11 bases between them. The germline CDR1 and CDR2 sequences are SGDLS and YYNGEE. The CDR3 contains 15 residues. CDR3 DNA sequence: TGTGCCAGCAGCGTGGAGGGCACTCGCACAGATACGCAGTATTTT. Protein product: CASSVEGTRTDTQYF. Full variable domain (outside the CDR3, taken from reference TRBV9 and TRBJ2-3): DSGVTQTPKHLITATGQRVTLRCSPRSGDLSVYWYQQSLDQGLQFLIQYYNGEERAKGNILERFSAQQFPDLHSELNLSSLELGDSALYFCASSVEGTRTDTQYFGPGTRLTVL.

This clone showed up just once. The V and J genes are TRBV7-8 and TRBJ1-1; a weak D match, TRBD1 (6 bases). The CDR3 runs to 15 residues. Germline V gene data show CDR1 as SGHVS and CDR2 as FQNEAQ. V was trimmed by 5 bases and J by 0 bases, leaving 13 bases between them. CDR3 protein: CASSQTGVMNTEAFF. Written as DNA, the CDR3 is TGTGCCAGCAGCCAGACAGGTGTAATGAACACTGAAGCTTTCTTT.

This clone was picked up a small number of times. The chain recombines TRBV7-6 with TRBJ1-1, with a possible D match to TRBD1 (6 bases). CDR1 is SGHVS and CDR2 is FNYEAQ in the germline V gene. Trimming took off 5 bases at V and 1 base at J, with 8 bases between the two ends. This CDR3 contains 13 residues. The CDR3 loop reads CASSRGANTEAFF. CDR3 bases: TGTGCCAGCAGCCGGGGGGCGAACACTGAAGCTTTCTTT. Variable domain in full (rest from reference TRBV7-6 and TRBJ1-1): GAGVSQSPRYKVTKRGQDVALRCDPISGHVSLYWYRQALGQGPEFLTYFNYEAQQDKSGLPNDRFSAERPEGSISTLTIQRTEQRDSAMYRCASSRGANTEAFFGQGTRLTVV.

The chain recombines TRBV7-8 with TRBJ2-7, with TRBD1 matching over 7 bases. This CDR3 spans 13 amino acids. Germline V lookup: CDR1 SGHVS, CDR2 FQNEAQ. V lost 4 bases to trimming and J lost 1 base; unmatched junction nucleotides: 1. CDR3 DNA sequence: TGTGCCAGCAGCTGGGGACAGTCCTACGAGCAGTACTTC. Translated, it gives CASSWGQSYEQYF.

The chain employs TRBV7-3 and TRBJ1-1; 9 bases line up with TRBD1. After removal of 0 bases from V and 5 bases from J, the junction contained 4 bases not matched to a gene. The germline gives CDR1 SGHTA, CDR2 FQGTGA. CDR3 length: 15 amino acids. Here the CDR3 DNA reads TGTGCCAGCAGCTTAACGGGACAGGGTGGGACTGAAGCTTTCTTT. It yields the protein CASSLTGQGGTEAFF.

The CDR3 protein is CASTPSGGAYNEQFF. CDR3 bases: TGTGCCAGCACCCCCAGCGGGGGGGCCTACAATGAGCAGTTCTTC. The V and J genes are TRBV6-5 and TRBJ2-1; 10 bases are a match to TRBD2. CDR1 and CDR2 (germline): MNHEY, SVGAGI. The V segment lost 7 bases and the J segment 2 bases; nucleotides outside the gene matches: 5. The CDR3 covers 15 residues.

The rearrangement uses TRBV28 and TRBJ1-1; 9 bases agree with TRBD1. CDR3 length: 12 amino acids. After removal of 5 bases from V and 7 bases from J, the junction contained 2 bases not matched to a gene. Germline CDR1 is MDHEN and CDR2 is SYDVKM. The CDR3 DNA sequence: TGTGCCAGCAGTACAGGGGGCCGTGAAGCTTTCTTT. Protein: CASSTGGREAFF. The variable domain in full, completed from reference TRBV28 and TRBJ1-1, reads DVKVTQSSRYLVKRTGEKVFLECVQDMDHENMFWYRQDPGLGLRLIYFSYDVKMKEKGDIPEGYSVSREKKERFSLILESASTNQTSMYLCASSTGGREAFFGQGTRLTVV.

Worth noting for this clone: The identical CDR3 is also encoded by other nucleotide sequences in the sample. The V and J genes are TRBV9 and TRBJ2-3, with D possibly being TRBD1 (6 bases). The CDR3 consists of 16 residues. V was clipped by 0 bases and J by 2 bases, with 13 bases between them. Germline values: CDR1 SGDLS, CDR2 YYNGEE. The CDR3 region has the DNA TGTGCCAGCAGCGTAGGAGGCAGGGGCATCACAGATACGCAGTATTTT. Translating it yields CASSVGGRGITDTQYF.

The rearrangement links TRBV25-1 to TRBJ1-2; perhaps TRBD1 as D (5 bases). Between the trimmed V and J ends, which lost 1 base and 4 bases, there was a span of 10 bases. This CDR3 has 14 residues. Germline CDR1 MGHDK, CDR2 SYGVNS. CDR3 region: CASSESAGLYGYTF. CDR3 DNA: TGTGCCAGCAGTGAATCGGCAGGGCTCTATGGCTACACCTTC.

The chain carries TRBV5-4 and TRBJ1-5; D ambiguous. V lost 3 bases to trimming and J lost 7 bases, with 17 bases between them. The CDR3 runs 15 residues. Germline V gene data show CDR1 as SGHNT and CDR2 as YYREEE (reference sequence). CDR3 nucleotide sequence: TGTGCCAGCAGCTCAGGCGGGGTAATGGGGCAGCCCCAGCATTTT. Protein: CASSSGGVMGQPQHF.

This chain links TRBV11-2 with TRBJ2-1, with D perhaps matching TRBD2 (5 bases). Trimming shortened V by 5 bases and J by 3 bases, and 8 bases separated the two germline ends. The CDR3 runs 13 residues. Germline V lookup: CDR1 SGHAT, CDR2 FQNNGV. CDR3: CASSPSLYNEQFF. In DNA form, the CDR3 reads TGTGCCAGCAGCCCTAGCCTCTACAATGAGCAGTTCTTC.

J is TRBJ1-2 and V is TRBV7-9; D is unclear. The CDR3 totals 11 residues. The germline V gene has CDR1 SEHNR and CDR2 FQNEAQ (reference sequence). V lost 5 bases and J 8 bases, leaving 9 bases between the germline ends. CDR3 sequence (DNA): TGTGCCAGCAGCCGGGAGAAGGGCTACACCTTC. Translating it yields CASSREKGYTF.

The chain is built from TRBV5-1 and TRBJ1-1; 12 bases agree with TRBD1. The germline CDR1 and CDR2 sequences are SGHRS and YFSETQ. The V gene end was trimmed by 6 bases and the J gene end by 5 bases; junction bases not matched to a gene: 11. The CDR3 totals 16 residues. The CDR3 reads CASIPGQGAVSTEAFF. CDR3 sequence (DNA): TGCGCCAGCATCCCGGGACAGGGGGCCGTAAGTACTGAAGCTTTCTTT.